Below, 18 T cell receptor beta chains from the same sample are listed, as sequenced in a study of post-analysis software for immune sequencing data. TCR beta libraries were prepared from cDNA with unique molecular identifiers. TCRdb redid the calling of the PCR reads with MiXCR, one entry per CDR3 protein. Found here are roughly 600,000 distinct CDR3 sequences, roughly 45% of them singletons; the top ten hold more than 1.5%. No antigens are known for them. Overall study findings and caveats: Patients showed TRBV5-6, TRBV5-1 and TRBV20-1 among five TRBV segments more frequent than in controls.

Sequencing was carried out using blood. Every receptor here comes from a girl aged 5-17 years with multiple sclerosis.

The chain links TRBV20-1 to TRBJ1-4; D remains ambiguous. CDR3 length equals 15 residues. Trimming took off 3 bases at V and 2 bases at J, with 13 bases between the two ends. Germline lookup yields CDR1 DFQATT and CDR2 SNEGSKA (reference sequence). The chain's CDR3 is CSARAGPVTNEKLFF. In DNA form, the CDR3 reads TGCAGTGCTAGGGCGGGCCCTGTGACTAATGAAAAACTGTTTTTT.

This clonotype was detected only a few times. The chain is built from TRBV7-6 and TRBJ2-4; TRBD2 aligns across 12 bases. V lost 5 bases to trimming and J lost 3 bases; unmatched junction nucleotides: 8. Germline V gene lookup returns CDR1 SGHVS and CDR2 FNYEAQ. The CDR3 runs to 17 residues. The CDR3 region is CASSPRLAGAFKNIQYF. The DNA for the CDR3 is TGTGCCAGCAGCCCGCGACTAGCGGGGGCTTTCAAAAACATTCAGTACTTC.

This clonotype was seen a handful of times. The chain couples TRBV7-2 to TRBJ2-5; D not certain. Germline values: CDR1 SGHTA, CDR2 FQGNSA. The CDR3 is made up of 16 amino acids. Trimming pared 1 base from V and 1 base from J, leaving 13 bases between. This CDR3 is CASSLVSRIPQETQYF. In nucleotides, the CDR3 is TGTGCCAGCAGCTTAGTGTCCCGAATCCCCCAAGAGACCCAGTACTTC.

The V gene is TRBV3-1, the J gene TRBJ2-6; the D is unclear. The germline CDR1 and CDR2 sequences are LGHDT and YNNKEL (reference sequence). The CDR3 contains 14 residues. Deletions cut 5 bases from V and 4 bases from J, with 9 bases between. The CDR3 DNA reads TGTGCCAGCAGCTTCAGGCAAGGGGCCAACGTCCTGACTTTC. Its translation is CASSFRQGANVLTF.

The CDR3 DNA sequence: TGTGCCAGCAGTCCACCTCCTCTCCGCGGGAGGGCAGATCCCCCCGATACGCAGTATTTT. Encoded protein: CASSPPPLRGRADPPDTQYF. The genes are TRBV28 and TRBJ2-3; 9 bases are a match to TRBD2. The CDR3 runs 20 residues. Germline CDR1 MDHEN, CDR2 SYDVKM. V was pared by 5 bases and J by 6 bases, with 24 bases of the junction left unmatched.

The chain links TRBV7-9 to TRBJ1-5; D is ambiguous. Trimming pared 0 bases from V and 5 bases from J, leaving 5 bases between. Germline CDR1 SEHNR, CDR2 FQNEAQ (reference sequence). The CDR3 spans 13 residues. For the CDR3, the DNA is TGTGCCAGCAGCTTAGCGAAGGATCAGCCCCAGCATTTT. Protein product: CASSLAKDQPQHF.

This clonotype was detected only once. J is TRBJ1-5 and V is TRBV7-2; D not certain. The length of the CDR3 is 14 residues. Germline values: CDR1 SGHTA, CDR2 FQGNSA. Trimming left V 3 bases short and J 5 bases short, with 11 bases between. The chain's CDR3 is CASSFAAVDQPQHF. CDR3 nucleotide sequence: TGTGCCAGCAGCTTTGCGGCAGTAGATCAGCCCCAGCATTTT.

The V and J genes are TRBV5-1 and TRBJ2-1; 10 bases map to TRBD1. The length of the CDR3 is 15 residues. Germline CDR1 reads SGHRS; CDR2 reads YFSETQ. V gave up 3 bases and J gave up 4 bases; unmatched junction bases: 4. The CDR3 coding sequence is TGCGCCAGCAGCTGGGGACAGGGGATTTACAATGAGCAGTTCTTC. Its translation is CASSWGQGIYNEQFF.

The V and J genes are TRBV29-1 and TRBJ1-1; D not certain. CDR1 is SQVTM and CDR2 is ANQGSEA in the germline V gene. This CDR3 is 13 amino acids long. Between the trimmed V and J ends, which lost 7 bases and 0 bases, there was a span of 12 bases. The CDR3 bases are TGCAGCGCCCCTGGGCAGCTGAACACTGAAGCTTTCTTT. It encodes CSAPGQLNTEAFF.

This clonotype was picked up a small number of times. The chain uses TRBV10-3 and TRBJ2-7; D perhaps matches TRBD2 (7 bases). The CDR3 has 14 residues. V gave up 0 bases and J gave up 5 bases, with 11 bases separating them. In germline, CDR1 is ENHRY, CDR2 SYGVKD. As DNA, the CDR3 is TGTGCCATCAGTGAGTCGCGCGGGGGCCACGAGCAGTACTTC. Its protein product is CAISESRGGHEQYF.

The rearrangement joins TRBV9 to TRBJ2-1; 11 bases map to TRBD2. Germline CDR1 reads SGDLS; CDR2 reads YYNGEE. V shed 3 bases and J 2 bases; nucleotides not matched to a gene: 7. This CDR3 region has 17 residues. Here the CDR3 DNA reads TGTGCCAGCAGCGCTACTAGCGGGAGTTTTCCCTACAATGAGCAGTTCTTC. The encoded protein is CASSATSGSFPYNEQFF.

The rearrangement links TRBV7-2 to TRBJ2-1, with TRBD2 matching 10 bases. Trimming took 10 bases from V and 2 from J; bases not matched to a gene: 11. The CDR3 is 16 residues long. Germline loops: CDR1 SGHTA, CDR2 FQGNSA. In DNA, the CDR3 is TGTGCCACCGGCCGACTAGCGGGCCAGGCCTACAATGAGCAGTTCTTC. This codes for CATGRLAGQAYNEQFF.

Here the CDR3 DNA reads TGCAGTGCCCCCAGGTCCGGCGGGAGTTACTACGAGCAGTACTTC. Translation gives CSAPRSGGSYYEQYF. The genes are TRBV20-1 and TRBJ2-7; TRBD2 matches 7 bases. Germline trimming cut 6 bases from V and 3 bases from J; bases unmatched to any gene: 14. This CDR3 is 15 amino acids long. Germline CDR1 is DFQATT and CDR2 is SNEGSKA (reference sequence).

This clonotype was picked up a small number of times. The V gene is TRBV24-1, the J gene TRBJ2-3, with D tentatively TRBD1 (5 bases). This CDR3 spans 17 amino acids. V was cut by 3 bases and J by 0 bases, with 15 bases left in between. Germline V lookup: CDR1 KGHDR, CDR2 SFDVKD. This chain's CDR3 is CATSDGTGIPSTDTQYF. CDR3 nucleotide sequence: TGTGCCACCAGTGATGGCACAGGCATTCCTAGCACAGATACGCAGTATTTT.

This clonotype showed up just a few times. The chain links TRBV12-3 or TRBV12-4 to TRBJ2-5; D is undetermined. This CDR3 is 13 amino acids long. V was shortened by 7 bases and J by 5 bases, with 14 bases between the two germline ends. The CDR3 DNA reads TGTGCCAGCAAACAATGGGAAACGGAGACCCAGTACTTC. This codes for CASKQWETETQYF.

This clonotype is a singleton in its sample. The CDR3 spells CASSAPGTGRETQYF. Written as DNA, the CDR3 is TGTGCCAGCAGTGCCCCCGGGACGGGGAGGGAGACCCAGTACTTC. The chain carries TRBV28 and TRBJ2-5; the D gene is possibly TRBD2 (6 bases). The CDR3 runs to 15 residues. Trimming removed 5 bases at V and 5 bases at J, with 18 bases between. Germline loops: CDR1 MDHEN, CDR2 SYDVKM.

This rearrangement joins TRBV5-1 to TRBJ1-1; D might be TRBD1 (5 bases). V shed 4 bases and J shed 1 base, with 14 bases lying between them. The CDR3 loop spans 15 amino acids. Germline V gives CDR1 SGHRS, CDR2 YFSETQ. The CDR3 loop reads CASSARVRANTEAFF. The CDR3 DNA reads as TGCGCCAGCAGCGCCAGGGTGAGGGCGAACACTGAAGCTTTCTTT.

This clonotype occurred a few times. The gene calls are TRBV20-1 and TRBJ2-5; D ambiguous. CDR1 is DFQATT and CDR2 is SNEGSKA in the germline V gene (reference sequence). The CDR3 extends over 11 amino acids. The V end was cut by 7 bases, the J end by 5 bases, with 11 bases between. CDR3 sequence (DNA): TGCAGTGTCAGAACATTGGAGACCCAGTACTTC. Residues: CSVRTLETQYF.